This T cell receptor (beta chain) was sequenced during a study of cytomegalovirus exposure and HLA in healthy donors. Regarding the study as a whole: As was reported, the classifier diagnosed cytomegalovirus status with high specificity and sensitivity.

CDR3 length: 15 residues. Germline V gene lookup returns CDR1 SGDLS and CDR2 YYNGEE. Losses at the gene ends were 3 bases for V and 1 base for J; bases not matched to a gene: 3. With regard to this clone: The antigen is unknown.

The method was immunoSEQ multiplex PCR; TCRdb's version includes in-frame clones alone and lacks a portion of them. The sample carries about 64,000 clones, about 89% recorded once. The TCR originated in a young woman in good health and CMV-seronegative. Sequencing used PBMCs. This rearrangement joins TRBV9 to TRBJ2-3, with 9 bases aligning to TRBD2. For the CDR3, the DNA is TGTGCCAGCAGCGCGACTAGCGGCCGCACAGATACGCAGTATTTT. It specifies CASSATSGRTDTQYF. The variable domain in full, with the rest retrieved from reference TRBV9 and TRBJ2-3, is DSGVTQTPKHLITATGQRVTLRCSPRSGDLSVYWYQQSLDQGLQFLIQYYNGEERAKGNILERFSAQQFPDLHSELNLSSLELGDSALYFCASSATSGRTDTQYFGPGTRLTVL.